Listed below are T cell receptor beta chains from one sample, sequenced in a study of cytomegalovirus exposure and HLA in healthy donors. Data came from immunoSEQ multiplex PCR; TCRdb stores just in-frame clones and leaves some out. The sample consists of 110,000 or so clones, over 70% of them appearing once. The sequencing input was PBMCs. The source is a woman aged 45-60 years in good health and CMV-seropositive. Each CDR3 is given with its conserved first and last residue. The order of the fields is clone size, J gene, D gene, V gene, CDR3 protein, CDR3 DNA. The D gene is left open where the match is weak. For some rows the clone size is stated as once, few or many, or as a class when expanded; others skip it.

-	TRBJ2-3	TRBD2	TRBV10-3	CAIRPGLTSTDTQYF	TGTGCCATCAGACCGGGACTAACTAGCACAGATACGCAGTATTTT
-	TRBJ2-1	-	TRBV5-4	CASSLMSGAGNEQFF	TGTGCCAGCAGCTTGATGTCTGGGGCTGGGAATGAGCAGTTCTTC
-	TRBJ1-2	-	TRBV21-1	CASSKNPLAREGYTF	TGTGCCAGCAGCAAAAATCCGCTCGCGAGGGAGGGCTACACCTTC
-	TRBJ2-1	-	TRBV15	CATRTPGDEQFF	TGTGCCACCAGGACACCCGGGGATGAGCAGTTCTTC
-	TRBJ1-5	-	TRBV2	CASSWAGENQPQHF	TGTGCCAGCAGTTGGGCGGGGGAGAACCAGCCCCAGCATTTT
-	TRBJ1-4	TRBD1	TRBV11-1	CASSNGQGEYEKLFF	TGTGCCAGCAGCAATGGACAGGGGGAATATGAAAAACTGTTTTTT
-	TRBJ2-2	-	TRBV25-1	CASSWAGNTGELFF	TGTGCCAGCAGTTGGGCAGGGAACACCGGGGAGCTGTTTTTT
-	TRBJ1-5	-	TRBV27	CASRYNRDGNQPQHF	TGTGCCAGCAGGTACAACAGGGATGGCAATCAGCCCCAGCATTTT
-	TRBJ1-1	-	TRBV5-1	CASSLRAQGMNTEAFF	TGCGCCAGCAGCCTTAGAGCACAGGGCATGAACACTGAAGCTTTCTTT
-	TRBJ2-3	TRBD2	TRBV4-2	CASSQGSGNTDTQYF	TGTGCCAGCAGCCAAGGTAGCGGGAACACAGATACGCAGTATTTT
once	TRBJ2-5	TRBD2	TRBV10-3	CAISESGRGGSETQYF	TGTGCCATCAGTGAGTCGGGACGGGGGGGCTCTGAGACCCAGTACTTC
-	TRBJ2-7	TRBD2	TRBV7-2	CASSGLAGGEQYF	TGTGCCAGCAGCGGGCTAGCGGGAGGCGAGCAGTACTTC
-	TRBJ2-2	TRBD1	TRBV2	CASTSAGGYTGELFF	TGTGCCAGCACATCCGCAGGGGGCTACACCGGGGAGCTGTTTTTT
-	TRBJ1-2	TRBD1	TRBV28	CASSSAGGEDYGYTF	TGTGCCAGCAGTTCCGCAGGGGGCGAGGACTATGGCTACACCTTC
-	TRBJ1-2	-	TRBV7-9	CASSLAGGDYGYTF	TGTGCCAGCAGCTTAGCAGGGGGGGACTATGGCTACACCTTC
few	TRBJ1-4	-	TRBV4-2	CASSQDQGSGEKLFF	TGTGCCAGCAGCCAAGACCAGGGGTCCGGTGAAAAACTGTTTTTT
-	TRBJ1-5	TRBD1	TRBV18	CASSRTGDQPQHF	TGTGCCAGCTCGCGCACAGGGGATCAGCCCCAGCATTTT
-	TRBJ2-3	-	TRBV6-6	CASSSPVSTDTQYF	TGTGCCAGCAGTTCCCCAGTTAGCACAGATACGCAGTATTTT
-	TRBJ1-3	-	TRBV6-1	CASSEAHGGGGNTIYF	TGTGCCAGCAGTGAAGCTCACGGTGGAGGGGGAAACACCATATATTTT
-	TRBJ1-5	TRBD1	TRBV2	CASIMDRGSNQPQHF	TGTGCCAGCATAATGGACAGGGGAAGCAATCAGCCCCAGCATTTT
once	TRBJ1-6	-	TRBV5-1	CASSLGRGLSEGGESSYNSPLHF	TGCGCCAGCAGCTTGGGGAGGGGTCTCTCTGAAGGAGGGGAGAGCTCCTATAATTCCCCCCTCCACTTT
-	TRBJ2-7	TRBD1	TRBV5-4	CASSLDRGPYEQYF	TGTGCCAGCAGCTTAGACAGGGGACCCTACGAGCAGTACTTC
-	TRBJ1-1	TRBD1	TRBV6-1	CASSNDRGKSEAFF	TGTGCCAGCAGCAATGACAGGGGAAAGTCTGAAGCTTTCTTT
-	TRBJ1-4	-	TRBV4-2	CASSLSGSNEKLFF	TGTGCCAGCAGCCTCTCGGGGTCTAATGAAAAACTGTTTTTT
-	TRBJ1-2	-	TRBV2	CASREIAAGDGYTF	TGTGCCAGCAGGGAAATTGCCGCAGGGGATGGCTACACCTTC
-	TRBJ1-1	TRBD1	TRBV11-2	CASSPGDRVNTEAFF	TGTGCCAGCAGCCCTGGGGACAGGGTGAACACTGAAGCTTTCTTT
-	TRBJ1-2	-	TRBV30	CAWSVAHYGYTF	TGTGCCTGGAGTGTAGCCCACTATGGCTACACCTTC